Below, 23 T cell receptor beta chains from the same sample are listed, as sequenced in a study of blood T cell repertoires in COVID-19. Some clones are missing from TCRdb's copy, which holds only in-frame ones; the method was immunoSEQ multiplex PCR. The table records fewer than 150,000 clones, 70% to 85% of them present only once. The sample consisted of peripheral blood. The source of these receptors is a woman aged 80 or over in a cohort sampled during active or convalescent COVID-19.

The chain carries TRBV20-1 and TRBJ1-5; unclear D gene. Per germline, CDR1 DFQATT and CDR2 SNEGSKA (reference sequence). The CDR3 length is 13 residues. V gave up 3 bases and J gave up 3 bases, with 9 bases separating them. The CDR3 sequence is CSASFGINQPQHF. The CDR3 nucleotides are TGCAGTGCTAGTTTCGGGATCAATCAGCCCCAGCATTTT.

V gene TRBV23-1 combines with J gene TRBJ2-4; 9 nucleotides agree with TRBD1. TRBV23-1 is identified as an open reading frame with a role that is uncertain. The J segment lost 1 base and the V segment lost 6 bases, leaving 10 bases of the junction unmatched. The length of the CDR3 is 17 residues. CDR3 in amino acids: CASRRNTGGEAKNIQYF. Here the CDR3 DNA reads TGCGCCAGCAGACGAAACACAGGGGGCGAGGCCAAAAACATTCAGTACTTC.

The gene calls are TRBV7-2 and TRBJ1-1; a weak D match, TRBD1 (5 bases). The CDR3 covers 16 residues. V lost 2 bases, J lost 5 bases, and 18 bases lay in between. Germline V gene sequence: CDR1 SGHTA, CDR2 FQGNSA. As DNA, the CDR3 is TGTGCCAGCAGCTTACGGCCGTCTCAGGGAGGAACTGAAGCTTTCTTT. Amino acid sequence: CASSLRPSQGGTEAFF.

This chain uses TRBV5-1 with TRBJ2-3; D gene unclear. The CDR3 loop spans 13 amino acids. Germline lookup yields CDR1 SGHRS and CDR2 YFSETQ. V was trimmed by 1 base and J by 2 bases, leaving 5 bases between them. The CDR3 DNA reads TGCGCCAGCAGCTTGCAGTTCACAGATACGCAGTATTTT. Translating it yields CASSLQFTDTQYF.

The J gene is TRBJ2-7, the V gene TRBV3-1 (or the pseudogene TRBV3-2); TRBD2 matches at 9 bases. The CDR3 runs 16 residues. V lost 1 base and J lost 2; bases outside the gene matches: 6. Germline CDR1 and CDR2: LGHDT and YNNKEL (reference sequence). The CDR3 is CASSQGQLAGTYEQYF. DNA for the CDR3: TGTGCCAGCAGCCAAGGCCAGCTAGCGGGGACCTACGAGCAGTACTTC.

This chain connects TRBV14 to TRBJ2-2; 9 nucleotides align to TRBD1. The CDR3 contains 15 residues. J was trimmed by 4 bases and V by 1 base; bases with no gene match: 1. CDR1 is SGHDN, CDR2 FVKESK, per germline. CDR3 in amino acids: CASSQGDRATGELFF. CDR3 DNA sequence: TGTGCCAGCAGCCAAGGGGACAGGGCCACCGGGGAGCTGTTTTTT.

J is TRBJ2-3 and V is TRBV9; possibly TRBD2 for D (6 bases). This CDR3 comprises 14 residues. V was pared by 0 bases and J by 4 bases, with 9 bases between. Germline lookup yields CDR1 SGDLS and CDR2 YYNGEE. CDR3 sequence (DNA): TGTGCCAGCAGCGTAGAACTAGCCCCAGATACGCAGTATTTT. Its translation is CASSVELAPDTQYF.

This rearrangement joins TRBV12-3 or TRBV12-4 to TRBJ1-2; D remains ambiguous. This CDR3 is built from 13 residues. Trimming took off 3 bases at V and 7 bases at J, with 12 bases between the two ends. The CDR3 region is CASSFLRGGGYTF. The CDR3 DNA reads as TGTGCCAGCAGTTTTTTACGAGGAGGTGGCTACACCTTC.

The V and J genes are TRBV4-3 and TRBJ1-2; 9 bases agree with TRBD1. V trimming: 0 bases; J trimming: 2 bases; junction bases outside the gene matches: 4. This CDR3 is built from 16 residues. From germline, CDR1 is LGHNA and CDR2 YSLEER. The CDR3: CASSQDGTGTNYGYTF. CDR3 DNA: TGCGCCAGCAGCCAAGACGGGACAGGGACCAACTATGGCTACACCTTC.

The chain is built from TRBV4-3 and TRBJ2-1; D is unresolved. The CDR3 runs 15 residues. The germline V gene encodes CDR1 LGHNA and CDR2 YSLEER. V was shortened by 0 bases and J by 9 bases, with 15 bases between the two germline ends. The CDR3 region is CASSQDASADSEQFF. The CDR3 DNA reads as TGCGCCAGCAGCCAAGATGCTAGTGCGGATTCTGAGCAGTTCTTC.

The rearrangement uses TRBV2 and TRBJ2-3; D is uncertain. Germline CDR1 and CDR2: SNHLY and FYNNEI. The CDR3 runs to 12 residues. Trimming left V 7 bases short and J 2 bases short, with 7 bases between. This CDR3 reads CASIRVTDTQYF. The CDR3 bases are TGTGCCAGCATTCGGGTCACAGATACGCAGTATTTT.

This chain uses TRBV24-1 with TRBJ2-2, with TRBD1 matching 7 bases. The CDR3 is made up of 17 amino acids. J was trimmed by 0 bases and V by 1 base; bases with no gene match: 4. The germline gives CDR1 KGHDR, CDR2 SFDVKD. This CDR3 is CATSDLRGTANTGELFF. The CDR3 DNA reads as TGTGCCACCAGTGATTTAAGGGGGACAGCGAACACCGGGGAGCTGTTTTTT.

Written as DNA, the CDR3 is TGTGCCAGCTCACCACCGACCAGGGACTATGGCTACACCTTC. This translates into CASSPPTRDYGYTF. The chain recombines TRBV18 with TRBJ1-2; D might be TRBD1 (5 bases). Germline V CDR1 and CDR2: KGHSH, LQKENI. V lost 0 bases and J 3 bases, leaving 8 bases between the germline ends. This CDR3 has 14 residues.

This chain links TRBV5-6 with TRBJ1-1; D not certain. Germline-derived CDR1 and CDR2 are SGHDT and YYEEEE. This CDR3 region has 13 residues. The germline V and J ends were trimmed by 1 base and 8 bases, with 12 bases remaining between them. The CDR3 DNA is TGTGCCAGCAGCTTGTCAAGAGGGAACGAAGCTTTCTTT. Amino acids: CASSLSRGNEAFF.

CDR3 sequence (DNA): TGTGCCAGCAGCAAGACAGGGGTCAATTCACCCCTCCACTTT. Its protein is CASSKTGVNSPLHF. This chain connects TRBV11-2 to TRBJ1-6; TRBD1 matches at 8 bases. The germline gives CDR1 SGHAT, CDR2 FQNNGV. The V and J ends lost 5 bases and 7 bases, in that order; junction bases with no gene match: 4. The CDR3 has 14 residues.

V gene TRBV6-5 combines with J gene TRBJ2-3, with a weak D call TRBD1 (6 bases). This CDR3 has 15 residues. Germline CDR1 MNHEY, CDR2 SVGAGI. V was clipped by 7 bases and J by 1 base, with 15 bases between them. CDR3 amino acids: CASTTGYWGTDTQYF. The DNA for the CDR3 is TGTGCCAGCACAACAGGGTATTGGGGCACAGATACGCAGTATTTT.

J is TRBJ2-2 and V is TRBV2; 7 nucleotides align to TRBD2. J lost 13 bases, V lost 4 bases, and 6 bases had no gene match. The CDR3 is 12 amino acids. Germline V gene sequence: CDR1 SNHLY, CDR2 FYNNEI. CDR3 protein: CASSVGLESLFF. The CDR3 nucleotides read TGTGCCAGCAGTGTCGGACTAGAATCGCTGTTTTTT.

The rearrangement links TRBV14 to TRBJ2-1; 7 positions match TRBD1. CDR1 is SGHDN, CDR2 FVKESK, per germline. V was pared by 3 bases and J by 15 bases, with 11 bases of the junction left unmatched. The CDR3 extends over 13 amino acids. CDR3 sequence: CASSQDIRGPRFF. The CDR3 coding sequence is TGTGCCAGCAGCCAGGATATAAGGGGGCCTCGGTTCTTC.

This clone appeared once. The chain carries TRBV9 and TRBJ1-3; D uncertain. V was clipped by 4 bases and J by 2 bases, with 13 bases between them. This CDR3 comprises 15 residues. CDR1 and CDR2 (germline): SGDLS, YYNGEE. CDR3 sequence (DNA): TGTGCCAGCAGCCCATATCAATCGGCTGGAAACACCATATATTTT. Protein product: CASSPYQSAGNTIYF.

V is TRBV19 and J is TRBJ1-3; D gene ambiguous. The CDR3 is 15 residues long. V was cut by 5 bases and J by 0 bases, with 11 bases left in between. Germline V gene data show CDR1 as LNHDA and CDR2 as SQIVND (reference sequence). The CDR3 DNA is TGTGCCAGTAGTCCAAGACGGAGCTCTGGAAACACCATATATTTT. Protein: CASSPRRSSGNTIYF.

This rearrangement joins TRBV4-1 to TRBJ2-7; TRBD2 matches at 11 bases. Germline-derived CDR1 and CDR2 are MGHRA and YSYEKL. The CDR3 totals 15 residues. V lost 5 bases to trimming and J lost 3 bases; unmatched junction nucleotides: 6. CDR3 in amino acids: CASSANSGGDYEQYF. The DNA for the CDR3 is TGCGCCAGCAGCGCTAATAGCGGGGGGGACTACGAGCAGTACTTC.

V is TRBV21-1 and J is TRBJ2-2; TRBD1 reflects the table's D call only, with no check against the DNA. TRBV21-1 is flagged as a pseudogene. The CDR3 sequence is 15 residues long. CDR3 in DNA: TGTGCCAGAACCCAGGGGGGCGATAACACCGGGGAGCTGTTTTTT. The encoded protein is CARTQGGDNTGELFF.

The J gene is TRBJ2-3, the V gene TRBV7-2; no clear D. This CDR3 has 14 residues. Germline V gene lookup returns CDR1 SGHTA and CDR2 FQGNSA. The V and J ends lost 3 bases and 0 bases respectively, with 7 bases between them. CDR3 residues: CASSFSLSTDTQYF. The CDR3 DNA sequence: TGTGCCAGCAGCTTTTCCCTTAGCACAGATACGCAGTATTTT. Variable domain in full (rest from reference TRBV7-2 and TRBJ2-3): GAGVSQSPSNKVTEKGKDVELRCDPISGHTALYWYRQSLGQGLEFLIYFQGNSAPDKSGLPSDRFSAERTGGSVSTLTIQRTQQEDSAVYLCASSFSLSTDTQYFGPGTRLTVL.